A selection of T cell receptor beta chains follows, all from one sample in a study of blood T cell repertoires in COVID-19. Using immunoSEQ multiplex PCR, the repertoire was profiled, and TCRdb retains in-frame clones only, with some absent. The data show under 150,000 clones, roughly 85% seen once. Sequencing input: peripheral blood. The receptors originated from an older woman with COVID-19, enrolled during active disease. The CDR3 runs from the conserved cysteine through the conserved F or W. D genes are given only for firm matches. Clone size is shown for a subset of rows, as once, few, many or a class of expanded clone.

CSVEDTGGYGYTF,TGCAGCGTTGAAGATACGGGGGGCTATGGCTACACCTTC,TRBJ1-2,NA,TRBV29-1,NA,13
CASSTGTGDAGELFF,TGTGCCAGTAGTACCGGGACAGGGGACGCCGGGGAGCTGTTTTTT,TRBJ2-2,NA,TRBV19,TRBD1,15
CASSLGPLDSHEQYF,TGTGCCAGCAGCTTAGGCCCCCTGGACAGCCACGAGCAGTACTTC,TRBJ2-7,once,TRBV13,NA,15
CASSLVRETQYF,TGTGCCAGCAGCTTAGTTCGAGAGACCCAGTACTTC,TRBJ2-5,NA,TRBV7-2,NA,12
CAIAYRGGDTQYF,TGTGCCATAGCGTACAGGGGTGGAGATACGCAGTATTTT,TRBJ2-3,NA,TRBV10-3,TRBD1,13
CASSVSGEAYNEQFF,TGTGCCAGCAGTGTTTCCGGGGAAGCCTACAATGAGCAGTTCTTC,TRBJ2-1,NA,TRBV2,NA,15
CASSSFRGEAFF,TGTGCCAGCAGCTCATTTAGGGGGGAAGCTTTCTTT,TRBJ1-1,NA,TRBV11-2,NA,12
CASSEGGQTNYGYTF,TGTGCCAGCAGTGAGGGGGGACAGACTAACTATGGCTACACCTTC,TRBJ1-2,NA,TRBV25-1,TRBD1,15
CASSGKDRDQETQYF,TGCGCCAGCAGCGGAAAGGACAGGGACCAAGAGACCCAGTACTTC,TRBJ2-5,once,TRBV5-1,TRBD1,15
CASSLGVIGYGYTF,TGTGCCAGCAGCTTAGGCGTCATCGGCTATGGCTACACCTTC,TRBJ1-2,NA,TRBV11-2,NA,14
CASSVGPGDYGYTF,TGTGCCAGCAGCGTAGGTCCAGGGGACTATGGCTACACCTTC,TRBJ1-2,NA,TRBV9,NA,14
CASSPITGGQEETQYF,TGTGCCAGCTCACCGATAACAGGGGGTCAAGAAGAGACCCAGTACTTC,TRBJ2-5,NA,TRBV18,TRBD1,16
CASSPTTGGSVSGANVLTF,TGTGCCAGCAGTCCTACGACAGGCGGGTCGGTCTCTGGGGCCAACGTCCTGACTTTC,TRBJ2-6,NA,TRBV7-6,NA,19
CASSSSSGGYEQYF,TGTGCCAGCAGCTCCTCTAGCGGGGGTTACGAGCAGTACTTC,TRBJ2-7,NA,TRBV11-2,TRBD2,14
CASSGLAGGRTDTQYF,TGTGCCAGCAGCGGACTAGCGGGGGGGCGGACAGATACGCAGTATTTT,TRBJ2-3,NA,TRBV9,TRBD2,16
CASSQGQYGPQHF,TGTGCCAGCAGCCAAGGGCAATATGGGCCCCAGCATTTT,TRBJ1-5,NA,TRBV3-1/TRBV3-2,NA,13
CASSLKADRGSETQYF,TGTGCCAGCAGCTTAAAGGCCGACCGGGGGTCAGAGACCCAGTACTTC,TRBJ2-5,NA,TRBV7-9,NA,16
CASSLTGGRANEKLFF,TGTGCCAGCAGCTTGACAGGGGGTCGAGCTAATGAAAAACTGTTTTTT,TRBJ1-4,once,TRBV7-2,TRBD1,16
CASSFGAGYYNEQFF,TGTGCCAGCAGTTTTGGGGCAGGGTACTACAATGAGCAGTTCTTC,TRBJ2-1,once,TRBV6-5,NA,15
CASSPQQGAYNTEAFF,TGTGCCAGCAGCCCTCAACAGGGGGCGTATAACACTGAAGCTTTCTTT,TRBJ1-1,once,TRBV7-6,TRBD1,16
CASSQQAANYGYTF,TGTGCCAGTAGTCAGCAGGCAGCTAACTATGGCTACACCTTC,TRBJ1-2,NA,TRBV19,NA,14
CASSQDLAGGTDTQYF,TGTGCCAGCAGCCAAGACCTAGCGGGGGGAACAGATACGCAGTATTTT,TRBJ2-3,NA,TRBV3-1/TRBV3-2,TRBD2,16
CASRQDRDRQGGWGNQPQHF,TGCGCCAGCAGACAAGACCGGGACAGACAAGGAGGGTGGGGCAATCAGCCCCAGCATTTT,TRBJ1-5,NA,TRBV10-1,TRBD1,20
CASSLARASGSSNPNTGELFF,TGTGCCAGCAGCTTAGCGCGGGCTAGCGGGAGCTCCAACCCGAACACCGGGGAGCTGTTTTTT,TRBJ2-2,NA,TRBV7-8,TRBD2,21
CASSKARDFTDTQYF,TGCGCCAGCAGCAAAGCCAGGGACTTTACAGATACGCAGTATTTT,TRBJ2-3,once,TRBV10-2,NA,15
CASSSDRVAFF,TGTGCCAGCAGCTCCGACCGGGTAGCTTTCTTT,TRBJ1-1,NA,TRBV11-2,NA,11
CATSDDSKVSNQPQHF,TGTGCCACCAGTGACGACAGCAAGGTTAGCAATCAGCCCCAGCATTTT,TRBJ1-5,NA,TRBV24-1,NA,16
CASRGQEGGYTF,TGTGCCAGCAGGGGACAGGAGGGAGGCTACACCTTC,TRBJ1-2,once,TRBV4-2,TRBD1,12
CASRRQLDTTSYEQYF,TGTGCCAGCAGGCGACAGTTGGATACGACCTCCTACGAGCAGTACTTC,TRBJ2-7,once,TRBV2,NA,16
CAWARATSTDTQYF,TGTGCCTGGGCTCGAGCGACTAGCACAGATACGCAGTATTTT,TRBJ2-3,NA,TRBV30,NA,14
CASSLLAGTQETQYF,TGTGCCAGCAGCTTACTCGCGGGGACTCAAGAGACCCAGTACTTC,TRBJ2-5,NA,TRBV7-8,NA,15
CASSPEQGGQPQHF,TGTGCCAGCTCACCTGAGCAGGGCGGACAGCCCCAGCATTTT,TRBJ1-5,once,TRBV18,NA,14
CASSFGTGSYEQYF,TGTGCCAGCAGCTTCGGGACAGGGAGTTACGAGCAGTACTTC,TRBJ2-7,NA,TRBV11-2,TRBD1,14
CASSTRRQGAGYTF,TGTGCCAGCAGCACCCGACGACAGGGGGCAGGCTACACCTTC,TRBJ1-2,NA,TRBV5-6,TRBD1,14
CASSVAGDSNTEAFF,TGTGCCAGCAGCGTAGCGGGGGACTCGAACACTGAAGCTTTCTTT,TRBJ1-1,NA,TRBV9,NA,15
CASSLLELWAGEYNEQFF,TGTGCCAGCAGCCTATTGGAGCTGTGGGCGGGGGAATACAATGAGCAGTTCTTC,TRBJ2-1,NA,TRBV7-6,TRBD2,18
CASSTGQARVGGANVLTF,TGTGCCAGTAGTACGGGACAGGCGAGGGTGGGAGGGGCCAACGTCCTGACTTTC,TRBJ2-6,NA,TRBV19,TRBD1,18
CATGRGADQPQHF,TGTGCCACCGGGAGGGGGGCGGATCAGCCCCAGCATTTT,TRBJ1-5,NA,TRBV19,NA,13
CASSEPLYNEQFF,TGTGCCAGCAGTGAACCTTTGTACAATGAGCAGTTCTTC,TRBJ2-1,NA,TRBV2,NA,13
CASTFPPGYEQYF,TGTGCCAGCACATTCCCCCCGGGCTACGAGCAGTACTTC,TRBJ2-7,NA,TRBV7-2,NA,13
CASSSRTGSDYGYTF,TGTGCCAGCAGCTCACGGACAGGGTCAGACTATGGCTACACCTTC,TRBJ1-2,once,TRBV7-2,TRBD1,15
CASSRGFNEQFF,TGTGCCAGCAGTCGGGGTTTCAATGAGCAGTTCTTC,TRBJ2-1,NA,TRBV5-8,NA,12
CASSVGTVSYNEQFF,TGTGCCAGCAGCGTCGGGACAGTCTCCTACAATGAGCAGTTCTTC,TRBJ2-1,NA,TRBV9,TRBD1,15
CASSLDGTGEDGYTF,TGCGCCAGCAGCTTGGATGGAACAGGGGAGGATGGCTACACCTTC,TRBJ1-2,NA,TRBV5-1,TRBD1,15
CASRHADNEQFF,TGTGCCAGCAGACACGCGGACAATGAGCAGTTCTTC,TRBJ2-1,NA,TRBV12-3/TRBV12-4,NA,12
CASARGGYEQYF,TGTGCCAGCGCCAGAGGGGGCTACGAGCAGTACTTC,TRBJ2-7,NA,TRBV2,NA,12
CASLSGAGGLNGYTF,TGTGCCAGCCTTTCTGGGGCAGGGGGTTTAAATGGCTACACCTTC,TRBJ1-2,NA,TRBV6-5,TRBD1,15
CSARMSYNSPLHF,TGCAGCGCCCGTATGTCCTATAATTCACCCCTCCACTTT,TRBJ1-6,NA,TRBV29-1,NA,13
CASSQGSGQVTEAFF,TGTGCCAGCAGTCAAGGATCGGGACAGGTAACTGAAGCTTTCTTT,TRBJ1-1,once,TRBV27,TRBD1,15
CATGEDRYNSPLHF,TGTGCCACCGGGGAGGACAGGTATAATTCACCCCTCCACTTT,TRBJ1-6,NA,TRBV15,TRBD1,14
CASSLRGTQETQYF,TGTGCCAGCTCCCTCCGGGGGACCCAAGAGACCCAGTACTTC,TRBJ2-5,NA,TRBV18,NA,14
CASSLSWWGGGYTF,TGTGCCAGCAGCCTCTCTTGGTGGGGAGGAGGCTACACCTTC,TRBJ1-2,NA,TRBV3-1/TRBV3-2,NA,14
CASSIDWGGGETQYF,TGTGCCAGTAGTATAGATTGGGGAGGAGGTGAGACCCAGTACTTC,TRBJ2-5,NA,TRBV19,NA,15
CASSQDRVLIGELFF,TGCGCCAGCAGCCAGGACAGGGTTCTCATCGGGGAGCTGTTTTTT,TRBJ2-2,once,TRBV4-1,TRBD1,15
CASSWGLGNTEAFF,NA,TRBJ1-1,NA,TRBV21-1,NA,14
CAWSRPPLAADTDTQYF,TGTGCCTGGAGTCGCCCACCTCTAGCGGCCGACACAGATACGCAGTATTTT,TRBJ2-3,NA,TRBV30,TRBD2,17
CASSPPRAPSGGDSSYEQYF,TGTGCCAGCAGCCCACCCCGGGCCCCCTCGGGGGGGGATAGCTCCTACGAGCAGTACTTC,TRBJ2-7,NA,TRBV7-3,TRBD2,20
CASSYSSGGSPGELFF,TGTGCCAGCAGTTACTCTTCTGGCGGTTCTCCCGGGGAGCTGTTTTTT,TRBJ2-2,NA,TRBV6-5,NA,16
CSATELRKQYF,TGCAGTGCTACAGAACTACGGAAACAGTACTTC,TRBJ2-7,NA,TRBV20-1,NA,11